These T cell receptor beta chains were read from a single sample in a study of T cells in Graves' hyperthyroidism and ophthalmopathy. TCRdb independently ran MiXCR on the multiplex PCR reads; one entry per CDR3 protein. The sample comprises approximately 610,000 distinct CDR3 sequences, 16% of which are singletons, and more than 15% rests with the top ten. The sample comprised blood. All receptors derive from a woman under 30 with Graves' hyperthyroidism. CDR3s include the opening cysteine and the closing phenylalanine or tryptophan. Each record gives: V gene, D gene, CDR3 length, J gene, clone size, CDR3 protein, CDR3 DNA. D genes are given only for firm matches. For some rows the clone size is stated as once, few or many, or as a class when expanded; others skip it.

V gene: TRBV5-1
D gene: NA
CDR3 length: 15
J gene: TRBJ1-1
clone size: NA
CDR3 protein: CASSLGDSMNTEAFF
CDR3 DNA: TGCGCCAGCAGCTTGGGCGACAGTATGAACACTGAAGCTTTCTTT

V gene: TRBV7-2
D gene: TRBD2
CDR3 length: 16
J gene: TRBJ2-3
clone size: few
CDR3 protein: CASRDIAGGRGDTQYF
CDR3 DNA: TGTGCCAGCAGGGATATAGCGGGGGGCCGGGGAGATACGCAGTATTTT

V gene: TRBV9
D gene: TRBD2
CDR3 length: 17
J gene: TRBJ2-7
clone size: NA
CDR3 protein: CASSVARGREGTYEQYF
CDR3 DNA: TGTGCCAGCAGCGTAGCTCGGGGGCGGGAGGGAACCTACGAGCAGTACTTC

V gene: TRBV28
D gene: NA
CDR3 length: 16
J gene: TRBJ2-1
clone size: few
CDR3 protein: CASSLTGAVPYNEQFF
CDR3 DNA: TGTGCCAGCAGTTTAACCGGGGCCGTGCCCTACAATGAGCAGTTCTTC

V gene: TRBV10-3
D gene: NA
CDR3 length: 15
J gene: TRBJ2-3
clone size: few
CDR3 protein: CAISPTRASADTQYF
CDR3 DNA: TGTGCCATCAGTCCGACTAGAGCCTCGGCAGATACGCAGTATTTT

V gene: TRBV20-1
D gene: TRBD2
CDR3 length: 14
J gene: TRBJ2-3
clone size: many
CDR3 protein: CSASPSGNGDTQYF
CDR3 DNA: TGCAGTGCTAGTCCTAGCGGGAATGGAGATACGCAGTATTTT

V gene: TRBV20-1
D gene: NA
CDR3 length: 19
J gene: TRBJ2-3
clone size: NA
CDR3 protein: CSAPVESKVLWGQADTQYF
CDR3 DNA: TGCAGTGCTCCGGTTGAGTCAAAAGTCCTCTGGGGCCAGGCAGATACGCAGTATTTT

V gene: TRBV30
D gene: NA
CDR3 length: 14
J gene: TRBJ2-2
clone size: NA
CDR3 protein: CAWSVFKPTGELFF
CDR3 DNA: TGTGCCTGGAGTGTATTCAAACCCACCGGGGAGCTGTTTTTT

V gene: TRBV14
D gene: NA
CDR3 length: 15
J gene: TRBJ2-2
clone size: NA
CDR3 protein: CASSQVVGNTGELFF
CDR3 DNA: TGTGCCAGCAGCCAAGTGGTAGGAAACACCGGGGAGCTGTTTTTT

V gene: TRBV19
D gene: NA
CDR3 length: 15
J gene: TRBJ2-2
clone size: NA
CDR3 protein: CASSMTRGNTGELFF
CDR3 DNA: TGTGCCAGTAGTATGACTAGGGGGAACACCGGGGAGCTGTTTTTT

V gene: TRBV7-9
D gene: NA
CDR3 length: 14
J gene: TRBJ1-2
clone size: few
CDR3 protein: CASSLVGFPHGYTF
CDR3 DNA: TGTGCCAGCAGCTTAGTGGGCTTCCCCCATGGCTACACCTTC

V gene: TRBV6-2/TRBV6-3
D gene: TRBD1
CDR3 length: 16
J gene: TRBJ1-1
clone size: many
CDR3 protein: CASRQPQGARSTEAFF
CDR3 DNA: TGTGCCAGCAGACAACCCCAGGGGGCGAGGAGCACTGAAGCTTTCTTT

V gene: TRBV7-2
D gene: TRBD1
CDR3 length: 15
J gene: TRBJ1-2
clone size: many
CDR3 protein: CASSFGPQGARGYTF
CDR3 DNA: TGTGCCAGCAGCTTCGGACCACAGGGGGCACGGGGCTACACCTTC

V gene: TRBV7-8
D gene: TRBD2
CDR3 length: 15
J gene: TRBJ2-4
clone size: many
CDR3 protein: CASSLALTSGSIQYF
CDR3 DNA: TGTGCCAGCAGCTTAGCGTTGACTAGCGGATCCATTCAGTACTTC

V gene: TRBV4-3
D gene: TRBD2
CDR3 length: 16
J gene: TRBJ2-1
clone size: few
CDR3 protein: CASSQFSGGATNEQFF
CDR3 DNA: TGCGCCAGCAGCCAATTTAGCGGGGGGGCCACGAATGAGCAGTTCTTC

V gene: TRBV20-1
D gene: NA
CDR3 length: 13
J gene: TRBJ2-1
clone size: few
CDR3 protein: CSASLGAYNEQFF
CDR3 DNA: TGCAGTGCGAGCCTGGGGGCCTACAATGAGCAGTTCTTC

V gene: TRBV2
D gene: TRBD2
CDR3 length: 14
J gene: TRBJ2-3
clone size: many
CDR3 protein: CASRPSGMADTQYF
CDR3 DNA: TGTGCCAGCAGGCCTAGCGGGATGGCAGATACGCAGTATTTT

V gene: TRBV10-3
D gene: NA
CDR3 length: 14
J gene: TRBJ1-2
clone size: many
CDR3 protein: CAMGVGVINYGYTF
CDR3 DNA: TGTGCCATGGGCGTCGGGGTGATTAACTATGGCTACACCTTC

V gene: TRBV5-1
D gene: TRBD1
CDR3 length: 14
J gene: TRBJ1-1
clone size: NA
CDR3 protein: CASSSYQGDAEAFF
CDR3 DNA: TGCGCCAGCAGCTCCTACCAGGGGGACGCTGAAGCTTTCTTT

V gene: TRBV27
D gene: NA
CDR3 length: 12
J gene: TRBJ2-1
clone size: NA
CDR3 protein: CASSSRSNEQFF
CDR3 DNA: TGTGCCAGCAGTTCCCGAAGTAATGAGCAGTTCTTC

V gene: TRBV2
D gene: NA
CDR3 length: 16
J gene: TRBJ1-6
clone size: many
CDR3 protein: CASSEEGSPYNSPLHF
CDR3 DNA: TGTGCCAGCAGTGAAGAGGGCAGCCCCTATAATTCACCCCTCCACTTT

V gene: TRBV11-2
D gene: NA
CDR3 length: 16
J gene: TRBJ2-5
clone size: many
CDR3 protein: CASSLVHTGPVETQYF
CDR3 DNA: TGTGCCAGCAGCTTAGTACATACGGGGCCGGTCGAGACCCAGTACTTC

V gene: TRBV6-2/TRBV6-3
D gene: NA
CDR3 length: 14
J gene: TRBJ1-5
clone size: many
CDR3 protein: CASSYPGSNQPQHF
CDR3 DNA: TGTGCCAGCAGTTACCCGGGTTCCAATCAGCCCCAGCATTTT

V gene: TRBV20-1
D gene: NA
CDR3 length: 11
J gene: TRBJ2-5
clone size: many
CDR3 protein: CSAKGKETQYF
CDR3 DNA: TGCAGTGCCAAGGGGAAAGAGACCCAGTACTTC

V gene: TRBV9
D gene: TRBD1
CDR3 length: 14
J gene: TRBJ1-3
clone size: NA
CDR3 protein: CASSARGDRNTIYF
CDR3 DNA: TGTGCCAGCAGCGCCAGGGGGGATAGGAACACCATATATTTT

V gene: TRBV24-1
D gene: NA
CDR3 length: 14
J gene: TRBJ1-2
clone size: many
CDR3 protein: CATSEPTDPWGYTF
CDR3 DNA: TGTGCCACCAGTGAACCGACGGACCCGTGGGGCTACACCTTC

V gene: TRBV20-1
D gene: NA
CDR3 length: 13
J gene: TRBJ2-2
clone size: few
CDR3 protein: CSAVRPNTGELFF
CDR3 DNA: TGCAGTGCTGTCAGACCGAACACCGGGGAGCTGTTTTTT

V gene: TRBV6-1
D gene: NA
CDR3 length: 15
J gene: TRBJ2-5
clone size: many
CDR3 protein: CASSESMLGEATQYF
CDR3 DNA: TGTGCCAGCAGTGAAAGCATGCTTGGGGAAGCGACCCAGTACTTC

V gene: TRBV20-1
D gene: NA
CDR3 length: 15
J gene: TRBJ2-3
clone size: NA
CDR3 protein: CSADRLGSGRDTQYF
CDR3 DNA: TGCAGTGCGGATCGACTAGGCTCGGGTAGAGATACGCAGTATTTT

V gene: TRBV20-1
D gene: TRBD1
CDR3 length: 14
J gene: TRBJ1-1
clone size: few
CDR3 protein: CSAPWTGDSTEAFF
CDR3 DNA: TGCAGTGCTCCATGGACAGGTGATAGCACTGAAGCTTTCTTT

V gene: TRBV2
D gene: TRBD1
CDR3 length: 12
J gene: TRBJ1-2
clone size: many
CDR3 protein: CASGQALYGYTF
CDR3 DNA: TGTGCCAGCGGACAGGCGCTCTATGGCTACACCTTC

V gene: TRBV6-2/TRBV6-3
D gene: NA
CDR3 length: 14
J gene: TRBJ2-7
clone size: many
CDR3 protein: CASSRSYPASEQYF
CDR3 DNA: TGTGCCAGCAGCCGATCTTATCCAGCCTCCGAGCAGTACTTC

V gene: TRBV14
D gene: NA
CDR3 length: 15
J gene: TRBJ2-5
clone size: NA
CDR3 protein: CASSQDLTRFETQYF
CDR3 DNA: TGTGCCAGCAGCCAAGATTTGACTAGGTTTGAGACCCAGTACTTC

V gene: TRBV6-5
D gene: TRBD1
CDR3 length: 14
J gene: TRBJ1-5
clone size: few
CDR3 protein: CARMDRGSNQPQHF
CDR3 DNA: TGTGCCAGGATGGACAGGGGTAGCAATCAGCCCCAGCATTTT

V gene: TRBV12-3/TRBV12-4
D gene: TRBD2
CDR3 length: 19
J gene: TRBJ2-7
clone size: many
CDR3 protein: CASSFSPWLAGGPAYEQYF
CDR3 DNA: TGTGCCAGCAGTTTCAGCCCGTGGCTAGCGGGAGGTCCCGCCTACGAGCAGTACTTC

V gene: TRBV10-3
D gene: TRBD2
CDR3 length: 12
J gene: TRBJ2-7
clone size: many
CDR3 protein: CASKGLAGEQYF
CDR3 DNA: TGTGCCTCGAAGGGACTAGCGGGCGAGCAGTACTTC

V gene: TRBV7-2
D gene: NA
CDR3 length: 16
J gene: TRBJ1-3
clone size: NA
CDR3 protein: CASSPGGQRPGNTIYF
CDR3 DNA: TGTGCCAGCAGCCCTGGGGGGCAGCGCCCTGGAAACACCATATATTTT

V gene: TRBV2
D gene: TRBD1
CDR3 length: 14
J gene: TRBJ2-7
clone size: NA
CDR3 protein: CASTLNRGRYEQYF
CDR3 DNA: TGTGCCAGCACCCTAAACAGGGGTAGGTACGAGCAGTACTTC

V gene: TRBV20-1
D gene: NA
CDR3 length: 12
J gene: TRBJ1-1
clone size: few
CDR3 protein: CSATGSVAEAFF
CDR3 DNA: TGCAGTGCTACTGGGAGTGTAGCTGAAGCTTTCTTT

V gene: TRBV6-5
D gene: NA
CDR3 length: 14
J gene: TRBJ1-5
clone size: once
CDR3 protein: CASRYRSADQPQHF
CDR3 DNA: TGTGCCAGCAGGTACAGGTCGGCGGATCAGCCCCAGCATTTT

V gene: TRBV2
D gene: NA
CDR3 length: 15
J gene: TRBJ1-1
clone size: NA
CDR3 protein: CASGESHPGNTEAFF
CDR3 DNA: TGTGCCAGCGGTGAATCTCATCCAGGGAACACTGAAGCTTTCTTT

V gene: TRBV11-3
D gene: NA
CDR3 length: 16
J gene: TRBJ2-3
clone size: many
CDR3 protein: CASSSRTEDYTDTQYF
CDR3 DNA: TGTGCCAGCAGCTCGCGGACAGAAGATTACACAGATACGCAGTATTTT

V gene: TRBV6-2/TRBV6-3
D gene: TRBD2
CDR3 length: 15
J gene: TRBJ2-1
clone size: many
CDR3 protein: CASSTGLAGVNEQFF
CDR3 DNA: TGTGCCAGCAGTACCGGACTAGCGGGAGTGAATGAGCAGTTCTTC